The 20 T cell receptor beta chains presented below share a single source sample, sequenced in a study of blood T cell repertoires in COVID-19. TCRdb's table, derived via immunoSEQ multiplex PCR, lists solely in-frame clones and lacks some. The sample consists of about 180,000 clones, about 81% of them appearing once. The sequenced sample was peripheral blood. All receptors derive from a woman of 80 years or more with COVID-19, enrolled during active disease.

The chain is built from TRBV6-2 or TRBV6-3 and TRBJ2-7, with TRBD2 matching over 12 bases. The CDR3 consists of 15 residues. The junction had 5 bases not matched to a gene; V was cut back by 2 bases and J by 6 bases. Germline assignment: CDR1 MNHEY and CDR2 SVGEGT. This CDR3 is CASSYGGLAGGEQYF. For the CDR3, the DNA is TGTGCCAGCAGTTACGGGGGACTAGCGGGTGGCGAGCAGTACTTC.

A word on this clone: An end of the junction differs from the germline gene, which may be a read error. V and J are TRBV4-2 and TRBJ2-7, with 14 nucleotides matching TRBD2. The CDR3 sequence is 17 residues long. Germline V CDR1 and CDR2: LGHNA, YNFKEQ. This chain's CDR3 is CASSQGLAGGRGYEQYF. The CDR3, as DNA: TGTGCCAGCAGTCAAGGACTAGCGGGAGGTCGTGGGTACGAGCAGTACTTC.

This clone was found once. The V call is TRBV5-1, the J call TRBJ2-7, with 10 nucleotides matching TRBD2. This CDR3 has 16 residues. CDR1 and CDR2 from the germline V gene are SGHRS and YFSETQ. V was clipped by 0 bases and J by 2 bases; unmatched bases: 5. CDR3: CASSLAGTSVTYEQYF. The CDR3 DNA reads TGCGCCAGCAGCTTGGCTGGGACTAGCGTAACCTACGAGCAGTACTTC.

The V call is TRBV18, the J call TRBJ2-7; 11 bases align to TRBD2. V lost 5 bases and J lost 2; bases outside the gene matches: 2. Germline assignment: CDR1 KGHSH and CDR2 LQKENI. This CDR3 has 14 residues. In nucleotides, the CDR3 is TGTGCCAGCTCAGAGACTAGCGGGACCTACGAGCAGTACTTC. It encodes CASSETSGTYEQYF.

The chain links TRBV18 to TRBJ2-5; D possibly corresponds to TRBD1 (5 bases). The CDR3 is 14 residues long. Trimming removed 2 bases from V and 0 bases from J, with 7 bases in between. The germline V gene has CDR1 KGHSH and CDR2 LQKENI. The CDR3, as DNA: TGTGCCAGCTCACCATCCAGGGACCAAGAGACCCAGTACTTC. This sequence encodes CASSPSRDQETQYF.

V gene TRBV11-3 combines with J gene TRBJ2-7; weak D call: TRBD2 (5 bases). Germline CDR1 SGHNT, CDR2 YENEEA. The CDR3 contains 14 residues. Trimming removed 1 base at V and 7 bases at J, with 14 bases between. For the CDR3, the DNA is TGTGCCAGCAGCTTAGGGGCGCTCGGGAAGGAGCAGTACTTC. It encodes CASSLGALGKEQYF.

The sample holds one count of this clone. V is TRBV4-2 and J is TRBJ1-4; 7 bases align to TRBD1. Trimming cost V 5 bases and J 8 bases; bases outside gene matches: 11. CDR3 length: 15 residues. Looked up from germline, CDR1 is LGHNA and CDR2 is YNFKEQ. The CDR3 protein is CASSTPGQVGEKLFF. In DNA form, the CDR3 reads TGTGCCAGCAGCACGCCAGGACAGGTCGGGGAAAAACTGTTTTTT.

The chain combines TRBV7-6 with TRBJ1-4; possible D gene TRBD1, 6 bases. CDR1 and CDR2 (germline): SGHVS, FNYEAQ. The CDR3 consists of 14 residues. The V end lost 1 base, the J end lost 7 bases, and 10 bases lay between the germline ends. The CDR3 coding sequence is TGTGCCAGCAGCTTAGTTGGGGGCCGTGAAAAACTGTTTTTT. Translating it yields CASSLVGGREKLFF.

Written as DNA, the CDR3 is TGCAGCGTTGAAGGAATAGGGGGCAGCGAAAAACTGTTTTTT. Translation gives CSVEGIGGSEKLFF. V and J are TRBV29-1 and TRBJ1-4, with 7 bases lining up with TRBD1. The junction had 7 bases not matched to a gene; V was cut back by 1 base and J by 8 bases. There are 14 residues in the CDR3. The germline V gene encodes CDR1 SQVTM and CDR2 ANQGSEA.

About this clone: One junction end disagrees with the germline gene, perhaps due to a read error. The CDR3 DNA is TGCGCCACCAGCAACCCGAGCTCCTACAATGAGCAGTTCTTC. Residues: CATSNPSSYNEQFF. The genes are TRBV5-1 and TRBJ2-1; no clear D gene. CDR3 length: 14 residues. The V gene's germline CDR1 is SGHRS and CDR2 YFSETQ.

This clone turned up a few times. The chain employs TRBV27 and TRBJ1-5; 10 bases agree with TRBD1. V was clipped by 6 bases and J by 6 bases; unmatched bases: 5. The CDR3 runs to 14 residues. Germline V gives CDR1 MNHEY, CDR2 SMNVEV (reference sequence). CDR3 in DNA: TGTGCCAGCAGCCCGACAGGGGGCACTCAGCCCCAGCATTTT. Translated: CASSPTGGTQPQHF.

The chain recombines TRBV29-1 with TRBJ2-7; 11 nucleotides agree with TRBD2. The V and J ends lost 7 bases and 2 bases, in that order; junction bases with no gene match: 4. This CDR3 is 13 amino acids long. Germline V gene data show CDR1 as SQVTM and CDR2 as ANQGSEA. The DNA for the CDR3 is TGCAGCGCGGGGACTAGCGGTGCCTACGAGCAGTACTTC. It is translated as CSAGTSGAYEQYF.

This clone was observed a few times. The chain combines TRBV2 with TRBJ2-5; perhaps TRBD1 as D (6 bases). Germline values: CDR1 SNHLY, CDR2 FYNNEI. Between the trimmed V and J ends, which lost 11 bases and 3 bases, there was a span of 16 bases. The CDR3 runs to 13 residues. The CDR3 DNA reads as TGTGCCTCGTCAGGGGTTGGTAAAGAGACCCAGTACTTC. Translating gives CASSGVGKETQYF.

This sequence joins TRBV19 and TRBJ2-3, with a weak D call TRBD2 (7 bases). Germline-derived CDR1 and CDR2 are LNHDA and SQIVND (reference sequence). CDR3 size: 15 residues. Deletions cut 6 bases from V and 2 bases from J, with 15 bases between. The CDR3 sequence: CASRGAGEPTDTQYF. The CDR3, as DNA: TGTGCCAGTAGGGGGGCGGGGGAGCCCACAGATACGCAGTATTTT.

The V and J genes are TRBV2 and TRBJ2-5; weak D call: TRBD2 (6 bases). CDR3 length: 12 residues. Germline V gene data show CDR1 as SNHLY and CDR2 as FYNNEI. V lost 7 bases to trimming and J lost 4 bases, with 10 bases between them. This CDR3 reads CASIRLVETQYF. Written as DNA, the CDR3 is TGTGCCAGCATTCGACTAGTAGAGACCCAGTACTTC.

V gene TRBV2 combines with J gene TRBJ2-2; 9 bases match TRBD2. Germline CDR1 reads SNHLY; CDR2 reads FYNNEI. The junction had 10 bases not matched to a gene; V was cut back by 4 bases and J by 7 bases. The CDR3 spans 16 residues. DNA of the CDR3: TGTGCCAGCAGTGCTCCGGGACTAGCCGGGGGCGGGGAGCTGTTTTTT. This codes for CASSAPGLAGGGELFF.

This chain connects TRBV25-1 to TRBJ1-2; the D gene is possibly TRBD1 (5 bases). In germline, CDR1 is MGHDK, CDR2 SYGVNS. With 3 bases removed from V and 8 bases from J, the gap between germline ends came to 16 bases. This CDR3 region has 14 residues. The CDR3 loop reads CASSDSGQGGGYTF. The CDR3 nucleotides are TGTGCCAGCAGTGATTCCGGCCAGGGAGGCGGCTACACCTTC.

V usage is TRBV2 and J usage is TRBJ2-5; TRBD2 aligns across 10 bases. Per the germline V gene, CDR1 is SNHLY and CDR2 is FYNNEI. V lost 3 bases to trimming and J lost 8 bases; unmatched junction nucleotides: 3. The CDR3 is 13 amino acids. The CDR3 protein is CASSDLAGGTQYF. CDR3 DNA sequence: TGTGCCAGCAGTGACTTAGCGGGGGGAACCCAGTACTTC. Full variable domain (remainder filled in from reference TRBV2 and TRBJ2-5): EPEVTQTPSHQVTQMGQEVILRCVPISNHLYFYWYRQILGQKVEFLVSFYNNEISEKSEIFDDQFSVERPDGSNFTLKIRSTKLEDSAMYFCASSDLAGGTQYFGPGTRLLVL.

V gene TRBV12-3 or TRBV12-4 combines with J gene TRBJ2-1; D gene unclear. Trimming took off 1 base at V and 6 bases at J, with 4 bases between the two ends. The CDR3 is 12 amino acids. The CDR3 loop reads CASSLGANEQFF. The DNA for the CDR3 is TGTGCCAGCAGTTTAGGAGCCAATGAGCAGTTCTTC.

This clone has more than one count but fewer than ten. V and J are TRBV5-1 and TRBJ2-7, with D perhaps TRBD2 (6 bases). The length of the CDR3 is 14 residues. V lost 1 base to trimming and J lost 6 bases, with 14 bases between them. Germline assignment: CDR1 SGHRS and CDR2 YFSETQ. The CDR3 nucleotides read TGCGCCAGCAGCTTGTTGCCGGAGGGGCGCGAGCAGTACTTC. It yields the protein CASSLLPEGREQYF.